This T cell receptor (beta chain) was sequenced in a study of cytomegalovirus exposure and HLA in healthy donors. CDR1 and CDR2 from the germline V gene are MGHRA and YSYEKL. The CDR3 totals 16 residues. V lost 4 bases to trimming and J lost 1 base; unmatched junction nucleotides: 7. The repertoire was sequenced with immunoSEQ multiplex PCR; TCRdb's copy has only in-frame clones and lacks some. The sample yields about 200,000 clones, 84% seen once. The sequence was obtained from a woman under 40 in good health and CMV-seropositive. What was sequenced was PBMCs. The chain is built from TRBV4-1 and TRBJ2-3, with 8 nucleotides matching TRBD2. The CDR3 is CASSRFSGVGTDTQYF. CDR3 nucleotides: TGCGCCAGCAGCCGTTTTAGCGGGGTGGGCACAGATACGCAGTATTTT.